This section outlines one TCR beta chain sequence together with its context. No antigen is known for it. In TCRdb, the reads were re-called with MiXCR into one record per CDR3 protein. The data contain about 330,000 distinct CDR3 sequences, 34% of them singletons. This entry belongs to a study of T cell repertoires in cytomegalovirus infection. Study-wide findings and caveats: Accumulated public TCR beta family frequency recognized individuals carrying CMV together with the relevant HLA.

V was shortened by 11 bases and J by 4 bases, with 18 bases between the two germline ends. Germline V gives CDR1 MNHNS, CDR2 SASEGT. The CDR3 contains 14 residues. The sequence derives from a human donor in good health (CMV status not recorded). Some clones in this sample may be carry-over from other donors' samples. This specimen consisted of cultured PBMCs, obtained from culture after CMV antigen stimulation. The rearrangement joins TRBV6-1 to TRBJ2-1, with D maybe TRBD2 (7 bases). The DNA of the CDR3 is TGTGCCGGGAGGGGGGGGCAGATTTACAATGAGCAGTTCTTC. Protein sequence: CAGRGGQIYNEQFF.